This TCR beta chain was recovered during a study of T cells after yellow fever vaccination. Each CDR3 protein is one row after TCRdb ran MiXCR on the 5' RACE reads. The sample carries approximately 580,000 distinct CDR3 sequences, about 15% recorded once. The V gene lost 1 base and the J gene lost 4 bases, with 9 bases spanning the gap. The V gene's germline CDR1 is LGHDT and CDR2 YNNKEL (reference sequence). The CDR3 covers 14 residues. The TCR comes from a young man who received the YFV17D yellow fever vaccine. The chain has TRBV3-1 and TRBJ2-3; D remains unclear. Sequences were derived from PBMCs, sampled roughly 5 days after the first yellow fever vaccination. The CDR3 region is CASSQARAADTQYF. The CDR3 region has the DNA TGTGCCAGCAGCCAAGCAAGGGCGGCAGATACGCAGTATTTT.